This TCR beta chain is from a study of identical twins. Each CDR3 protein gets one entry after TCRdb re-called the 5' RACE reads with MiXCR. Of approximately 680,000 distinct CDR3 sequences in the sample, under 8.5% were seen once. Every sampled donor was Caucasian and healthy. Study-level points and caveats: Zero-insertion analyses could be partly confounded by invariant MAIT and iNKT cells.

This clonotype was detected only a few times. Its target is not known. The CDR3 is made up of 17 amino acids. V shed 6 bases and J 3 bases; nucleotides not matched to a gene: 8. Germline-derived CDR1 and CDR2 are MNHEY and SMNVEV (reference sequence). This sample was shared with a second study, whose subject was yellow fever vaccine responses in identical twins. Per that study: Twins' vaccine T cell response reportedly gave the appearance of partial convergence and partial personalization.

Sequencing was performed on PBMCs. The clonotype comes from a woman between 18 and 29 years old in good health. The chain uses TRBV27 and TRBJ2-2, with 12 nucleotides matching TRBD2. CDR3 in amino acids: CASRHPTSGSDTGELFF. CDR3 in DNA: TGTGCCAGCAGGCACCCGACTAGCGGGAGTGACACCGGGGAGCTGTTTTTT.